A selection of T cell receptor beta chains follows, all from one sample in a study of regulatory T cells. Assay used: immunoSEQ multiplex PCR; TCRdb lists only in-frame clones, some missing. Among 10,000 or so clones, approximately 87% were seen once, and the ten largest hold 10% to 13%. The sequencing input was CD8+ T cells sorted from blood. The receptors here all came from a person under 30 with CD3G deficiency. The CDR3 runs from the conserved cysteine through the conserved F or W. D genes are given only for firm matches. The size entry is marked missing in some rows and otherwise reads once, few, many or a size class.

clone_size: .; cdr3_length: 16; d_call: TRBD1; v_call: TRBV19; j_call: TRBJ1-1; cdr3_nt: TGTGCCAGTAGTATGACAGGGGCCGTTCACCCCCCCGAAGCTTTCTTT; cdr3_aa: CASSMTGAVHPPEAFF
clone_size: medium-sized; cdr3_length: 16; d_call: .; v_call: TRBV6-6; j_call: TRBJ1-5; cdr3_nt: TGTGCCAGCAGTTATCAAAGGGAAGGGAGCAATCAGCCCCAGCATTTT; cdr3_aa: CASSYQREGSNQPQHF
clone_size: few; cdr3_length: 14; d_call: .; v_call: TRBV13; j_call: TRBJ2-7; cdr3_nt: TGTGCCAGCAGCAACCGGGCAAGCGAGGGCGAGCAGTACTTC; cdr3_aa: CASSNRASEGEQYF
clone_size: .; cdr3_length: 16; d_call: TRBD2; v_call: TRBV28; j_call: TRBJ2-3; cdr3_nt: TGTGCCAGCATGAAACTAGCGGAGTCGGGCACAGATACGCAGTATTTT; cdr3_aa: CASMKLAESGTDTQYF
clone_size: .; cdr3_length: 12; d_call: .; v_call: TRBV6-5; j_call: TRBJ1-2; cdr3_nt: TGTGCCACGGGTAGGGTCAGCTATGGCTACACCTTC; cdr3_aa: CATGRVSYGYTF
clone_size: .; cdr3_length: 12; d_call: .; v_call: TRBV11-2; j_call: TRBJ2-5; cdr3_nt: TGTGCCAGCAGCTTAGATAGTACGGACCTCGACTTC; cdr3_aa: CASSLDSTDLDF
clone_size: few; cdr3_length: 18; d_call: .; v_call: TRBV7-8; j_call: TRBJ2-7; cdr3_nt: TGTGCCAGCAGCACATCCCCCACAAGGGCTCTAAGCTCCTACGAGCAGTACTTC; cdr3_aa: CASSTSPTRALSSYEQYF
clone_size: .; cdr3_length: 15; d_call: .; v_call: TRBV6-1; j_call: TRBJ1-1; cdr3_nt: TGTGCCAGCAGTGAAGGAGGGTTGGGGGGTGCTGAAGCTTTCTTT; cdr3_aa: CASSEGGLGGAEAFF
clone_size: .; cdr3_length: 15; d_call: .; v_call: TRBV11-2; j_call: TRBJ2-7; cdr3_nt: TGTGCCAGCAGCTTAGAGCGGGACGTCTTCTACGAGCAGTACTTC; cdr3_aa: CASSLERDVFYEQYF
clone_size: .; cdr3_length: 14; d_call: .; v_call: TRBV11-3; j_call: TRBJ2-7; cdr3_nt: TGTGCCAGCAGCCCCCGGGACGGGACCTACGAGCAGTACTTC; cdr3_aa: CASSPRDGTYEQYF
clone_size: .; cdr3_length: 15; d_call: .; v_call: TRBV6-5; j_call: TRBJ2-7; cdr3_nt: TGTGCCAGCAGGATTTCGGTCAGCACTGCCTACGAGCAGTACTTC; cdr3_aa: CASRISVSTAYEQYF
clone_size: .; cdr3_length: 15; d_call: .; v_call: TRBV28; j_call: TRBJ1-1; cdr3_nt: TGTGCCAGCAGTTTAGGGGACATTACGAACACTGAAGCTTTCTTT; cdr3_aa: CASSLGDITNTEAFF